These 19 T cell receptor beta chains were sequenced from one sample in a study of regulatory T cells in long-lasting Graves disease. Through Arm-PCR of CDR3 regions and iRepertoire HTBI primers, TCR beta libraries were built. TCRdb re-analysed the multiplex PCR reads in MiXCR, keeping a single row per CDR3 protein. Here the sample spans some 450,000 distinct CDR3 sequences, about a sixth being singletons. Time point defined: newly diagnosed GD, antithyroid drugs for less than 3 months. Generation of the TCR library employed RNA extracted from PBMCs. This sample was shared with a second study, whose subject was T cells in Graves' hyperthyroidism and ophthalmopathy.

The sample here was peripheral blood mononuclear cells (PBMCs), taken at new diagnosis, from a patient treated with antithyroid drugs. Every receptor here comes from a woman aged 25 to 39 with Graves disease.

This clonotype was seen ten or more times. The V and J genes are TRBV27 and TRBJ2-7, with 11 nucleotides matching TRBD1. The CDR3 totals 14 residues. V gave up 8 bases and J gave up 0 bases; unmatched junction bases: 3. Germline V gene data show CDR1 as MNHEY and CDR2 as SMNVEV (reference sequence). Here the CDR3 DNA reads TGTGCCAGCGGGGGACAGGGGGGCTCCTACGAGCAGTACTTC. This translates into CASGGQGGSYEQYF.

The chain carries TRBV7-2 and TRBJ2-2; D is possibly TRBD2 (6 bases). This CDR3 is built from 14 residues. The germline V gene encodes CDR1 SGHTA and CDR2 FQGNSA. V lost 5 bases, J lost 5 bases, and 12 bases lay in between. The CDR3 loop reads CASSPTGETGELFF. CDR3 DNA sequence: TGTGCCAGCAGCCCCACGGGGGAGACCGGGGAGCTGTTTTTT.

This clonotype appeared many times. The rearrangement joins TRBV28 to TRBJ2-5, with D perhaps matching TRBD1 or TRBD2 (5 bases each). The length of the CDR3 is 15 residues. V was clipped by 5 bases and J by 5 bases, with 18 bases between them. The germline gives CDR1 MDHEN, CDR2 SYDVKM. In DNA form, the CDR3 reads TGTGCCAGCAGTCCGACGGCAGGGTGGAGGGAGACCCAGTACTTC. It specifies CASSPTAGWRETQYF.

This clonotype was counted at least ten times. V gene TRBV4-1 combines with J gene TRBJ1-5; 9 bases match TRBD1. The CDR3 is made up of 15 amino acids. Germline loops: CDR1 MGHRA, CDR2 YSYEKL. V shed 1 base and J 3 bases; nucleotides not matched to a gene: 1. The CDR3 bases are TGCGCCAGCAGCCAAGGGGACAGGGACAATCAGCCCCAGCATTTT. This translates into CASSQGDRDNQPQHF.

There are many counts of this clonotype. This chain uses TRBV10-3 with TRBJ1-1; D not certain. With 6 bases removed from V and 0 bases from J, the gap between germline ends came to 8 bases. The CDR3 sequence is 13 residues long. CDR1 ENHRY and CDR2 SYGVKD come from the germline V gene. The CDR3 nucleotides read TGTGCCATCAGAAGGGATCTGAACACTGAAGCTTTCTTT. Protein sequence: CAIRRDLNTEAFF.

This clonotype was observed many times. Here the CDR3 DNA reads TGTGCCACCAGTGATTCCGGGTCGCCGGGGCAGCCCCAGCATTTT. Translating it yields CATSDSGSPGQPQHF. The V gene is TRBV24-1, the J gene TRBJ1-5, with D unresolved. The length of the CDR3 is 15 residues. The V end was cut by 2 bases, the J end by 7 bases, with 14 bases between. Germline CDR1 and CDR2: KGHDR and SFDVKD.

This chain connects TRBV12-3 or TRBV12-4 to TRBJ1-2; 7 bases align to TRBD1. J gave up 7 bases and V 7 bases, and 12 bases lay outside the gene matches. The CDR3 has 14 amino acids. CDR3 in DNA: TGTGCCAGCATCCCCACAGGGGCCCCGGGTGGCTACACCTTC. Residues: CASIPTGAPGGYTF.

The chain couples TRBV19 to TRBJ1-6; D is uncertain. The ends were cut back, 3 bases at V and 10 bases at J, with 16 bases in the middle. Germline V CDR1 and CDR2: LNHDA, SQIVND (reference sequence). This CDR3 has 15 amino acids. The CDR3 reads CASSISGPTGSPLHF. Here the CDR3 DNA reads TGTGCCAGTAGTATCTCCGGACCTACTGGATCACCCCTCCACTTT.

The V gene is TRBV24-1, the J gene TRBJ2-1; TRBD2 matches 8 bases. This CDR3 spans 19 amino acids. Germline trimming cut 1 base from V and 0 bases from J; bases unmatched to any gene: 10. Germline CDR1 and CDR2: KGHDR and SFDVKD. As DNA, the CDR3 is TGTGCCACCAGTGATTTCTCGTTCCCGGGGGGGAGCTCCTACAATGAGCAGTTCTTC. It yields the protein CATSDFSFPGGSSYNEQFF.

This clonotype was seen only a few times. The chain links TRBV28 to TRBJ2-1; 10 nucleotides agree with TRBD2. With V trimmed by 5 bases and J by 9 bases, 1 base remained unmatched. The germline CDR1 and CDR2 sequences are MDHEN and SYDVKM. This CDR3 has 12 amino acids. The CDR3 region has the DNA TGTGCCAGCAGTCTAGCGGGAGTTGAGCAGTTCTTC. Encoded protein: CASSLAGVEQFF.

Regarding this clonotype: A much larger clone lies a single base off, so this may be a read error. The final CDR3 position lacks the conserved phenylalanine or tryptophan, pointing to a likely read error. The chain couples TRBV7-9 to TRBJ2-7; D remains ambiguous. The better agreement between TRBJ2-5 and the DNA end casts doubt on the J call. The CDR3 is 17 amino acids. CDR1 is SEHNR, CDR2 FQNEAQ, per germline (reference sequence). The CDR3 spells CASSLNPWRRAQETQYS. The DNA of the CDR3 is TGTGCCAGCAGCTTGAATCCGTGGCGACGGGCCCAAGAGACCCAGTACTCC.

Many counts were recorded for this clonotype. V gene TRBV5-1 combines with J gene TRBJ2-2, with D unresolved. The length of the CDR3 is 15 residues. Deletions cut 0 bases from V and 8 bases from J, with 14 bases between. Germline-derived CDR1 and CDR2 are SGHRS and YFSETQ. The CDR3 coding sequence is TGCGCCAGCAGCTTGGTTTTCAAGTCTATGGGGGAGCTGTTTTTT. Translation: CASSLVFKSMGELFF.

This clonotype appeared many times. The gene calls are TRBV18 and TRBJ2-2; 10 bases match TRBD2. The ends lost 6 bases at V and 4 bases at J; junction bases unmatched: 8. The CDR3 contains 16 residues. Germline lookup yields CDR1 KGHSH and CDR2 LQKENI. DNA of the CDR3: TGTGCCAGCTCGCTCACTAGCGGGATATCCACCGGGGAGCTGTTTTTT. Residues: CASSLTSGISTGELFF.

This clonotype was seen many times. This chain connects TRBV14 to TRBJ2-1, with unresolved D. The CDR3 runs 15 residues. Germline-derived CDR1 and CDR2 are SGHDN and FVKESK. The ends were cut back, 0 bases at V and 8 bases at J, with 14 bases in the middle. The CDR3 nucleotides are TGTGCCAGCAGCCAAGAACAGTCTGTGGACGATGAGCAGTTCTTC. Protein sequence: CASSQEQSVDDEQFF.

Details on this clonotype: Being one base from a much bigger clone, this may be a read error. The chain joins TRBV6-5 to TRBJ2-7, with TRBD1 matching 10 bases. Germline V CDR1 and CDR2: MNHEY, SVGAGI. The V segment lost 0 bases and the J segment 2 bases; nucleotides outside the gene matches: 4. This CDR3 region has 16 residues. CDR3 residues: CASSYSGQGNPYEQYF. The CDR3 nucleotides are TGTGCCAGCAGTTACTCGGGACAGGGGAACCCCTACGAGCAGTACTTC.

The CDR3 loop is CASSFSGSRSDRQYF. The CDR3 nucleotides are TGTGCCAGCAGCTTCAGCGGGAGTCGATCAGACAGGCAGTACTTC. The chain carries TRBV13 and TRBJ2-7; 8 bases map to TRBD2. Per the germline V gene, CDR1 is PRHDT and CDR2 is FYEKMQ (reference sequence). V was clipped by 3 bases and J by 9 bases; unmatched bases: 13. This CDR3 has 15 residues.

The sample holds many counts of this clonotype. The chain recombines TRBV20-1 with TRBJ1-2; TRBD1 aligns across 7 bases. The V and J ends lost 1 base and 4 bases, in that order; junction bases with no gene match: 6. This CDR3 has 14 residues. Germline V CDR1 and CDR2: DFQATT, SNEGSKA (reference sequence). The CDR3 spells CSARGQGGSYGYTF. The DNA of the CDR3 is TGCAGTGCTAGAGGACAGGGCGGCTCCTATGGCTACACCTTC.

In its sample, this clonotype was seen many times. V usage is TRBV28 and J usage is TRBJ1-5; D gene uncertain. Germline CDR1 reads MDHEN; CDR2 reads SYDVKM. The CDR3 is 15 residues long. Trimming took 6 bases from V and 2 from J, leaving 14 bases between them. The CDR3 region has the DNA TGTGCCAGCAGAAGTCGTGGGCACGGCAATCAGCCCCAGCATTTT. Translating it yields CASRSRGHGNQPQHF.

This clonotype occurred many times. The chain employs TRBV3-1 and TRBJ2-1, with TRBD2 matching 8 bases. The germline gives CDR1 LGHDT, CDR2 YNNKEL (reference sequence). The ends lost 2 bases at V and 7 bases at J; junction bases unmatched: 25. This CDR3 has 21 residues. Here the CDR3 reads CASSQRPFYQVGGRTTNEQFF. Here the CDR3 DNA reads TGTGCCAGCAGCCAACGCCCTTTTTACCAGGTTGGCGGGAGGACAACTAATGAGCAGTTCTTC.